This T cell receptor beta chain appears in the sequencing data of a study of T cells in localized non-small cell lung cancer. Deletions cut 7 bases from V and 5 bases from J, with 15 bases between. Per the germline V gene, CDR1 is MNHNS and CDR2 is SASEGT. The CDR3 runs to 14 residues. The table came from immunoSEQ multiplex PCR; TCRdb's copy has only in-frame clones and leaves some out. The table includes under 100,000 clones, 85% to 90% detected once. The starting material was peripheral blood, obtained before any cancer treatment. J is TRBJ1-5 and V is TRBV6-1, with D maybe TRBD1 (6 bases). The TCR sequence derives from a woman between 40 and 69 years old with stage I squamous cell lung carcinoma. The CDR3 sequence: CASKIAGADQPQHF. CDR3 bases: TGTGCCAGCAAGATAGCAGGGGCAGATCAGCCCCAGCATTTT.